This T cell receptor beta chain originates from a study of T cells expressing NK-cell markers. Study conclusions and caveats: No clear determination of HCMV specificity was made for expanded NKG2C+ T cell clones.

The CDR3 spans 15 residues. Per germline, CDR1 GTSNPN and CDR2 SVGIG (reference sequence). As regards this clonotype: The antigen is not known.

TCRdb re-called the 5' RACE reads and catalogs CDR3 proteins one per entry, DNA excluded. This listing includes a few hundred thousand distinct CDR3 sequences. The sequenced material came from blood T cells: a sorted CD56 or NKG2C T cell subset, CD4+ or CD8+ T cells, or bulk PBMC T cells (not recorded which). The source of this sequence is a man younger than 35 in good health. The chain combines TRBV30 with TRBJ2-3; lacking DNA, the TRBD2 call made by TCRdb goes unchecked. The CDR3 here is CAWSVTSGRSLAQYF.